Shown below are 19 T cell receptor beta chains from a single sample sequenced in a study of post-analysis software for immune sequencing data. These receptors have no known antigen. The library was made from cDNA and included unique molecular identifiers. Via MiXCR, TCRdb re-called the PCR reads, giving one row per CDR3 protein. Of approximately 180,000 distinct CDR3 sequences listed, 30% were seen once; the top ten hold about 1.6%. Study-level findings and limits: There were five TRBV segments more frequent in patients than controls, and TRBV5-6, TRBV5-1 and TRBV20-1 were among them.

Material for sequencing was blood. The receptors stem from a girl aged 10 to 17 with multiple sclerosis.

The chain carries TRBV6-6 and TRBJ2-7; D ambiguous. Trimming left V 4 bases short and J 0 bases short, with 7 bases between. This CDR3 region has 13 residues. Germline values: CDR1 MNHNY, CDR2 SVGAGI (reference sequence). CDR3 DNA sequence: TGTGCCAGCAGTTCTCTGCTCTCCTACGAGCAGTACTTC. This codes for CASSSLLSYEQYF.

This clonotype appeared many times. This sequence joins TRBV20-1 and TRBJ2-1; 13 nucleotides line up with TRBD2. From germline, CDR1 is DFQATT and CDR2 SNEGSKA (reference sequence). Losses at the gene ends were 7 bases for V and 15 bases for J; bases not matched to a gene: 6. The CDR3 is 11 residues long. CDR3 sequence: CSGGLAGVVFF. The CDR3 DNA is TGCAGTGGTGGACTAGCGGGAGTGGTGTTCTTC.

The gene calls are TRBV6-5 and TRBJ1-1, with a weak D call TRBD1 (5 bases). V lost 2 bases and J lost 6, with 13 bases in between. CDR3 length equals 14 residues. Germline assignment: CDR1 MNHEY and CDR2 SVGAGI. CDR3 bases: TGTGCCAGCAGTTACCGGCGGAGGGACGCTGAAGCTTTCTTT. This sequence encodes CASSYRRRDAEAFF.

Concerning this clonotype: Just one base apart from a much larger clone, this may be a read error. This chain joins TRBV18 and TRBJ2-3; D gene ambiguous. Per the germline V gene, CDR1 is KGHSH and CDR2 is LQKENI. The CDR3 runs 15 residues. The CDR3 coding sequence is TGTACCAGCTCACCACCGAATATTGGGCCAGATACGCAGTATTTT. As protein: CTSSPPNIGPDTQYF.

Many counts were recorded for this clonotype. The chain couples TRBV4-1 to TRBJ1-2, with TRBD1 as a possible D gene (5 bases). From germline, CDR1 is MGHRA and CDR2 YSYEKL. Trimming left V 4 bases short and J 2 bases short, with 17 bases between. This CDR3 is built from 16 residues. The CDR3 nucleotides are TGCGCCAGCAGCCTTACAGGAGGGACGCGGAACTATGGCTACACCTTC. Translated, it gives CASSLTGGTRNYGYTF.

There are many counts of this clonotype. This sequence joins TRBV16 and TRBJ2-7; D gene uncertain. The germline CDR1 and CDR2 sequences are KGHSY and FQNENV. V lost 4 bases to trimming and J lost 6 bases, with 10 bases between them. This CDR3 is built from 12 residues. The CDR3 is CASSPSAREQYF. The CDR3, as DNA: TGTGCCAGCAGCCCATCCGCGCGCGAGCAGTACTTC.

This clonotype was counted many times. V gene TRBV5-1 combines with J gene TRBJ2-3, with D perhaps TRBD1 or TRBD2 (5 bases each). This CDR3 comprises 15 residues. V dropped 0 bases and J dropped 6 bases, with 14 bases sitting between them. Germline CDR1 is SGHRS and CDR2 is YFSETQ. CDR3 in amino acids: CASSLAGDPTDTQYF. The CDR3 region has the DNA TGCGCCAGCAGCTTGGCCGGGGACCCGACGGATACGCAGTATTTT.

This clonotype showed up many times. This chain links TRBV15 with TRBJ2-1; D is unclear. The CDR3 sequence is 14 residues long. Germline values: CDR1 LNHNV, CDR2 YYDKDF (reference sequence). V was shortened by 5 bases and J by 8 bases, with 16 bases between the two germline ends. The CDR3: CATSSQRATDEQFF. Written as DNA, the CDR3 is TGTGCCACCAGCTCCCAGAGAGCTACCGATGAGCAGTTCTTC.

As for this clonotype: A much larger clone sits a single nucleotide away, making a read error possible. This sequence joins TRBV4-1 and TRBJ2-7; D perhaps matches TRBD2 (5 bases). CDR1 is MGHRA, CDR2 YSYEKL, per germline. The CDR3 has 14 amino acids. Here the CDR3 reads CASGQEVRLPGQYF. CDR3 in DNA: TGCGCCAGCGGCCAAGAGGTTCGACTACCCGGGCAGTACTTC.

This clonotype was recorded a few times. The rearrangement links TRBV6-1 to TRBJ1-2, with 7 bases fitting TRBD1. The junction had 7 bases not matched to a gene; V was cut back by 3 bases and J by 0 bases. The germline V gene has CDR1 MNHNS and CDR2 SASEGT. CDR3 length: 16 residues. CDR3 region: CASSDDRVGANYGYTF. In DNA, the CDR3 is TGTGCCAGCAGTGATGACAGGGTTGGGGCTAACTATGGCTACACCTTC.

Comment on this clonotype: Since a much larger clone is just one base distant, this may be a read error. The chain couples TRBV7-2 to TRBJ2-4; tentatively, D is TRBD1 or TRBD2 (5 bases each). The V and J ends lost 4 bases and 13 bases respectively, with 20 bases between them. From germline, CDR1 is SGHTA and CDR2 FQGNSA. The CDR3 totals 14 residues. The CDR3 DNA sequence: TGTGCCAGCAGCTGCCGGGACGGTCCTACGGAGCAGTACTTC. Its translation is CASSCRDGPTEQYF.

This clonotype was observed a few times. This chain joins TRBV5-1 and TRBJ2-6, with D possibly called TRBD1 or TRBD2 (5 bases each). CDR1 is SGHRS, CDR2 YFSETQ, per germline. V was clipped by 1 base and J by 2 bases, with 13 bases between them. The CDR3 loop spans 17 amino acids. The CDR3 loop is CASSLPGHGTGANVLTF. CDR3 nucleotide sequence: TGCGCCAGCAGCTTGCCGGGGCATGGCACTGGGGCCAACGTCCTGACTTTC.

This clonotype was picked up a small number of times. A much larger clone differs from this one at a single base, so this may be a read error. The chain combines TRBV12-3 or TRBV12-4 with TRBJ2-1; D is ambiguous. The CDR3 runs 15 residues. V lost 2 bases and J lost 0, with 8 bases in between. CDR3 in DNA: TGTGCCAGCAGTTTAAGCCAGAGCTCCTACAATGAGCAGTTCTTC. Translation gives CASSLSQSSYNEQFF.

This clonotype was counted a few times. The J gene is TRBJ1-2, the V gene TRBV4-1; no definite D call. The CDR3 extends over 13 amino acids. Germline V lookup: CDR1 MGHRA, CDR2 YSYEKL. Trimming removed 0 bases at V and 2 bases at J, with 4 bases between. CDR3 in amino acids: CASSQEGNYGYTF. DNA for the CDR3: TGCGCCAGCAGCCAAGAGGGGAACTATGGCTACACCTTC.

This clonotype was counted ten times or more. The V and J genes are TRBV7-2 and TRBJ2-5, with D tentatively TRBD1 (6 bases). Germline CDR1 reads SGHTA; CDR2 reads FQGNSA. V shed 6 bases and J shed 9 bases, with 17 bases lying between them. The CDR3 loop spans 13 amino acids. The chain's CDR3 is CASRGAIVGSQYF. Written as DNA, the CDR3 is TGTGCCAGCAGGGGGGCCATCGTGGGGTCCCAGTACTTC.

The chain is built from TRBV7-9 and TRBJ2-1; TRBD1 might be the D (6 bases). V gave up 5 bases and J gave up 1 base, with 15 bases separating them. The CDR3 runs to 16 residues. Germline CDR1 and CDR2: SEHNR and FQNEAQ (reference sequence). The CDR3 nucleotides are TGTGCCAGCAGCCCCAGGGGCGGGCGTTCCTACAATGAGCAGTTCTTC. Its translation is CASSPRGGRSYNEQFF.

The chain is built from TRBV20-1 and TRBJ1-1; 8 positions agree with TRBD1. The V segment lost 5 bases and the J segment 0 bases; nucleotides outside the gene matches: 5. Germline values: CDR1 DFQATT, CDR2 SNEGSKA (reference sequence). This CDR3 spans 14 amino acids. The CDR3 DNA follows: TGCAGTGCTGGAAAGACAGGGGTGAACACTGAAGCTTTCTTT. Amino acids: CSAGKTGVNTEAFF.

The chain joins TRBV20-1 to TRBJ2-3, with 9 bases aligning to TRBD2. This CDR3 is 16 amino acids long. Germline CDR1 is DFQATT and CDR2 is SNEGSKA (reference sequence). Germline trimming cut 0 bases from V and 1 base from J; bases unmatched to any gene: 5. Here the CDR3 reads CSARDGEREGTDTQYF. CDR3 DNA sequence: TGCAGTGCTAGAGATGGCGAGCGGGAGGGCACAGATACGCAGTATTTT.

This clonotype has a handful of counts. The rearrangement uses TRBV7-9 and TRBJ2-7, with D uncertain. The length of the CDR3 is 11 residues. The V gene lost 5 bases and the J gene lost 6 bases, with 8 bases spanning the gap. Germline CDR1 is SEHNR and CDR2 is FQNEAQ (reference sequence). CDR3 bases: TGTGCCAGCAGCCCCCTGGGCGAGCAGTACTTC. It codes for CASSPLGEQYF.